The 17 T cell receptor beta chains below all came from one sample that was sequenced in a study of beta chain features in type 1 diabetes. Study results and caveats: Type 1 diabetes patients had TCRB CDR3s that were shorter (moderately but significantly so) in all four CD4+ subsets.

Their antigen targets remain unknown. Expressed TCRB transcripts were sequenced, since all the RNA that had been isolated was reverse transcribed. The method was immunoSEQ multiplex PCR; TCRdb's version includes in-frame clones alone and lacks a portion of them. Of over 600,000 clones listed, 12% are singletons. Input material: naive CD4+ T cells from blood. The origin of the receptors is a man aged 25-40 years with type 1 diabetes.

This clone was counted between two and nine times. The junction differs from germline at one of its ends, possibly a read error. The chain uses TRBV29-1 and TRBJ2-2, with D maybe TRBD2 (6 bases). In germline, CDR1 is SQVTM, CDR2 ANQGSEA. This CDR3 region has 12 residues. The CDR3 is CRAGLNTGELFF. The CDR3 coding sequence is TGTAGAGCGGGCCTGAACACCGGGGAGCTGTTTTTT.

The chain uses TRBV7-2 and TRBJ1-6; D may be TRBD1 (6 bases). The CDR3 covers 16 residues. Looked up from germline, CDR1 is SGHTA and CDR2 is FQGNSA. V lost 5 bases to trimming and J lost 5 bases, with 16 bases between them. The CDR3 DNA sequence: TGTGCCAGCAGCCCCGAGGGGGGACCCAATAATTCACCCCTCCACTTT. Its protein product is CASSPEGGPNNSPLHF.

This clone came up a few times. The V call is TRBV7-9, the J call TRBJ1-2, with 7 bases lining up with TRBD1. CDR1 is SEHNR and CDR2 is FQNEAQ in the germline V gene (reference sequence). V lost 4 bases and J lost 7; bases outside the gene matches: 12. The CDR3 is made up of 15 amino acids. DNA of the CDR3: TGTGCCAGCAGCTCGCAAACCCTACAGGGGATTGGCTACACCTTC. Its protein product is CASSSQTLQGIGYTF.

Notes on this clone: Other DNA sequences from this sample encode an identical CDR3 as well. The chain uses TRBV9 and TRBJ2-3; D is possibly TRBD1 (6 bases). The V end lost 0 bases, the J end lost 1 base, and 9 bases lay between the germline ends. In germline, CDR1 is SGDLS, CDR2 YYNGEE. The CDR3 runs 15 residues. The DNA of the CDR3 is TGTGCCAGCAGCGTAGGGTCAGGGGGCACAGATACGCAGTATTTT. Encoded protein: CASSVGSGGTDTQYF.

The chain recombines TRBV10-1 with TRBJ2-3; maybe TRBD2 (5 bases). V lost 4 bases and J lost 3, with 11 bases in between. This CDR3 is 14 amino acids long. Germline loops: CDR1 WNHNN, CDR2 SYGVQD (reference sequence). The CDR3, as DNA: TGCGCCAGCAGTGGTCCGGGGATTACAGATACGCAGTATTTT. Encoded protein: CASSGPGITDTQYF.

This sequence joins TRBV7-2 and TRBJ2-7, with D perhaps TRBD2 (6 bases). Germline lookup yields CDR1 SGHTA and CDR2 FQGNSA. This CDR3 is built from 13 residues. The V end lost 5 bases, the J end lost 7 bases, and 15 bases lay between the germline ends. CDR3 nucleotides: TGTGCCAGCAGCCTCCGGACGGAGGGGGAGCAGTACTTC. Translating gives CASSLRTEGEQYF.

V is TRBV7-2 and J is TRBJ1-2; D gene unclear. Per germline, CDR1 SGHTA and CDR2 FQGNSA. Deletions cut 5 bases from V and 2 bases from J, with 9 bases between. CDR3 length: 13 residues. CDR3 in amino acids: CASSLDENYGYTF. DNA for the CDR3: TGTGCCAGCAGCCTCGACGAGAACTATGGCTACACCTTC.

The chain uses TRBV5-1 and TRBJ2-6; D perhaps matches TRBD2 (5 bases). The CDR3 sequence is 15 residues long. The V end was cut by 0 bases, the J end by 9 bases, with 13 bases between. Germline V CDR1 and CDR2: SGHRS, YFSETQ. For the CDR3, the DNA is TGCGCCAGCAGCTTGGACGGGAAGGGCGGCAACGTCCTGACTTTC. Amino acid sequence: CASSLDGKGGNVLTF.

This clone turned up a few times. The chain carries TRBV28 and TRBJ2-3; 7 bases agree with TRBD1. Germline CDR1 and CDR2: MDHEN and SYDVKM. CDR3 size: 15 residues. The V and J ends lost 10 bases and 1 base, in that order; junction bases with no gene match: 11. CDR3 in amino acids: CATSRPGQRTDTQYF. The CDR3 nucleotides read TGTGCCACCTCAAGACCGGGACAGCGCACAGATACGCAGTATTTT.

This clone was detected only a few times. This CDR3 reads CASSLTTTNEKLFF. CDR3 bases: TGTGCCAGCAGTTTAACCACAACTAATGAAAAACTGTTTTTT. V usage is TRBV28 and J usage is TRBJ1-4; D gene uncertain. The V gene lost 2 bases and the J gene lost 0 bases, with 4 bases spanning the gap. The germline gives CDR1 MDHEN, CDR2 SYDVKM. The CDR3 length is 14 residues.

CDR3 DNA sequence: TGTGCCAGCAGTTTGACGGGACAAGGAGGGTTAGCCCTCCACTTT. This translates into CASSLTGQGGLALHF. The chain employs TRBV28 and TRBJ1-6, with D maybe TRBD1 (6 bases). The V gene lost 3 bases and the J gene lost 14 bases, with 20 bases spanning the gap. The CDR3 spans 15 residues. Germline loops: CDR1 MDHEN, CDR2 SYDVKM.

The V and J genes are TRBV5-4 and TRBJ2-1, with 10 bases aligning to TRBD2. The CDR3 is 15 amino acids. V was clipped by 4 bases and J by 3 bases; unmatched bases: 4. CDR1 is SGHNT and CDR2 is YYREEE in the germline V gene (reference sequence). In DNA form, the CDR3 reads TGTGCCAGCAGCGTAGCGGGAGGCGGCTACAATGAGCAGTTCTTC. Residues: CASSVAGGGYNEQFF.

Only a few counts were recorded for this clone. The chain employs TRBV7-2 and TRBJ1-2; possibly TRBD1 for D (5 bases). V was cut by 0 bases and J by 4 bases, with 9 bases left in between. Germline CDR1 is SGHTA and CDR2 is FQGNSA. The CDR3 runs 14 residues. CDR3 protein: CASSLADGTYGYTF. The CDR3 coding sequence is TGTGCCAGCAGCTTAGCGGACGGGACCTATGGCTACACCTTC. Based on the CDR3 plus reference TRBV7-2 and TRBJ1-2, the full variable domain is GAGVSQSPSNKVTEKGKDVELRCDPISGHTALYWYRQSLGQGLEFLIYFQGNSAPDKSGLPSDRFSAERTGGSVSTLTIQRTQQEDSAVYLCASSLADGTYGYTFGSGTRLTVV.

There are a few counts of this clone. V and J are TRBV11-3 and TRBJ2-7, with D unclear. The CDR3 length is 13 residues. The germline V gene encodes CDR1 SGHNT and CDR2 YENEEA. The V gene lost 0 bases and the J gene lost 6 bases, with 9 bases spanning the gap. This chain's CDR3 is CASSLDQWSEQYF. In nucleotides, the CDR3 is TGTGCCAGCAGCTTAGATCAGTGGAGCGAGCAGTACTTC.

The chain combines TRBV7-6 with TRBJ2-3, with D uncertain. The germline gives CDR1 SGHVS, CDR2 FNYEAQ. Between the trimmed V and J ends, which lost 0 bases and 4 bases, there was a span of 2 bases. The CDR3 is 12 amino acids. The CDR3 DNA is TGTGCCAGCAGCTTAGCTGCAGATACGCAGTATTTT. Its translation is CASSLAADTQYF.

V gene TRBV5-1 combines with J gene TRBJ2-3; no reliable D call. Germline CDR1 reads SGHRS; CDR2 reads YFSETQ. The V gene lost 0 bases and the J gene lost 0 bases, with 11 bases spanning the gap. This CDR3 is built from 16 residues. The CDR3: CASSLARGGSTDTQYF. In nucleotides, the CDR3 is TGCGCCAGCAGCTTGGCTCGAGGCGGAAGCACAGATACGCAGTATTTT.

V usage is TRBV9 and J usage is TRBJ2-3; D might be TRBD1 (6 bases). Germline V lookup: CDR1 SGDLS, CDR2 YYNGEE. Trimming stripped 3 bases from V and 8 bases from J, with 10 bases between. CDR3 length: 12 residues. For the CDR3, the DNA is TGTGCCAGCAGCGCCGAGGGGGTTACGCAGTATTTT. Translated: CASSAEGVTQYF.